One sample yielded the 16 T cell receptor beta chains listed below, sequenced in a study of brain T cells in children with intractable seizures. Clones were sequenced by immunoSEQ multiplex PCR, and TCRdb holds only the in-frame ones, with some missing. The data hold some 80,000 clones, with around nine tenths observed a single time. The specimen comprised peripheral blood, sampled at surgery. The receptors derive from a girl aged 2-10 years with Rasmussen encephalitis and intractable seizures.

The chain carries TRBV6-5 and TRBJ2-1; perhaps TRBD2 as D (6 bases). The germline V gene encodes CDR1 MNHEY and CDR2 SVGAGI. The CDR3 runs 14 residues. Deletions cut 5 bases from V and 7 bases from J, with 15 bases between. The CDR3 nucleotides are TGTGCCAGCAGTACGGGACTCCTGTGGAATGAGCAGTTCTTC. It yields the protein CASSTGLLWNEQFF.

This chain connects TRBV3-1 (or the pseudogene TRBV3-2) to TRBJ1-5; D is ambiguous. The CDR3 is made up of 14 amino acids. In germline, CDR1 is LGHDT, CDR2 YNNKEL (reference sequence). Trimming took 0 bases from V and 5 from J, leaving 8 bases between them. The CDR3 DNA reads as TGTGCCAGCAGCCAAGATAGGAACGATCAGCCCCAGCATTTT. Translating it yields CASSQDRNDQPQHF.

The chain is built from TRBV18 and TRBJ1-3; D is unresolved. The CDR3 spans 16 residues. Trimming took 0 bases from V and 0 from J, leaving 9 bases between them. Germline loops: CDR1 KGHSH, CDR2 LQKENI. CDR3 DNA: TGTGCCAGCTCACCACCCGAGACGGTCTCTGGAAACACCATATATTTT. Translated, it gives CASSPPETVSGNTIYF. Full variable domain (outside the CDR3, taken from reference TRBV18 and TRBJ1-3): NAGVMQNPRHLVRRRGQEARLRCSPMKGHSHVYWYRQLPEEGLKFMVYLQKENIIDESGMPKERFSAEFPKEGPSILRIQQVVRGDSAAYFCASSPPETVSGNTIYFGEGSWLTVV.

The rearrangement uses TRBV7-3 and TRBJ2-1; D remains unclear. Trimming pared 4 bases from V and 0 bases from J, leaving 10 bases between. This CDR3 is built from 15 residues. Germline V gene lookup returns CDR1 SGHTA and CDR2 FQGTGA. The CDR3 is CASSSRKGSYNEQFF. The CDR3 region has the DNA TGTGCCAGCAGCTCCCGGAAGGGCTCCTACAATGAGCAGTTCTTC.

CDR3 protein: CAQTRQGTNYGYTF. The CDR3 DNA reads TGTGCCCAGACCCGACAGGGGACTAACTATGGCTACACCTTC. The V and J genes are TRBV30 and TRBJ1-2, with TRBD1 matching 8 bases. Germline CDR1 and CDR2: GTSNPN and SVGIG (reference sequence). The V segment lost 8 bases and the J segment 0 bases; nucleotides outside the gene matches: 8. The CDR3 contains 14 residues.

V gene TRBV3-1 (or the pseudogene TRBV3-2) combines with J gene TRBJ2-5; the D gene is possibly TRBD1 (5 bases). The CDR3 totals 15 residues. Germline V lookup: CDR1 LGHDT, CDR2 YNNKEL (reference sequence). V lost 4 bases and J 5 bases, leaving 17 bases between the germline ends. Written as DNA, the CDR3 is TGTGCCAGCAGCCCCCGGTTAGCTAAGGGGGAGACCCAGTACTTC. Amino acids: CASSPRLAKGETQYF.

This chain joins TRBV4-1 and TRBJ1-5; D not certain. The ends were cut back, 1 base at V and 6 bases at J, with 16 bases in the middle. The CDR3 totals 16 residues. Germline V gene data show CDR1 as MGHRA and CDR2 as YSYEKL. The CDR3: CASSQGPPGGRQPQHF. CDR3 in DNA: TGCGCCAGCAGCCAAGGCCCCCCGGGAGGTCGTCAGCCCCAGCATTTT.

This clone was recorded only once. The genes are TRBV29-1 and TRBJ1-4, with D possibly matching TRBD1 (5 bases). Germline values: CDR1 SQVTM, CDR2 ANQGSEA. There are 13 residues in the CDR3. Between the trimmed V and J ends, which lost 3 bases and 7 bases, there was a span of 12 bases. CDR3 region: CSVESREGEKLFF. The CDR3 DNA follows: TGCAGCGTTGAGTCCAGGGAGGGTGAAAAACTGTTTTTT. The whole variable domain, remainder taken from reference TRBV29-1 and TRBJ1-4, is SAVISQKPSRDICQRGTSLTIQCQVDSQVTMMFWYRQQPGQSLTLIATANQGSEATYESGFVIDKFPISRPNLTFSTLTVSNMSPEDSSIYLCSVESREGEKLFFGSGTQLSVL.

The chain uses TRBV24-1 and TRBJ1-5; tentative D call: TRBD1 (5 bases). The CDR3 sequence is 14 residues long. In germline, CDR1 is KGHDR, CDR2 SFDVKD. V was clipped by 7 bases and J by 9 bases, with 18 bases between them. Here the CDR3 DNA reads TGTGCCACCAGCTTGTCCGGCCGCGGGGGGCCCCAGCATTTT. Translation gives CATSLSGRGGPQHF.

As DNA, the CDR3 is TGTGCCAGCAGCTCCCAGGGACCTGGAAACACCATATATTTT. This codes for CASSSQGPGNTIYF. V and J are TRBV7-9 and TRBJ1-3; D is possibly TRBD1 (5 bases). This CDR3 is 14 amino acids long. Deletions cut 4 bases from V and 2 bases from J, with 9 bases between. Germline V gene sequence: CDR1 SEHNR, CDR2 FQNEAQ (reference sequence).

The chain links TRBV6-6 to TRBJ2-1; D is perhaps TRBD2 (6 bases). CDR1 is MNHNY, CDR2 SVGAGI, per germline (reference sequence). V shed 6 bases and J shed 5 bases, with 20 bases lying between them. CDR3 size: 16 residues. The chain's CDR3 is CASRARPAGVNNEQFF. The CDR3 DNA sequence: TGTGCCAGCAGAGCCCGTCCAGCGGGCGTGAACAATGAGCAGTTCTTC.

The chain couples TRBV7-2 to TRBJ2-3; D may be TRBD2 (5 bases). The germline V gene encodes CDR1 SGHTA and CDR2 FQGNSA. The CDR3 has 15 amino acids. V lost 3 bases and J 1 base, leaving 11 bases between the germline ends. CDR3: CASSFLGRGTDTQYF. Here the CDR3 DNA reads TGTGCCAGCAGCTTTCTTGGGAGAGGCACAGATACGCAGTATTTT.

The chain joins TRBV4-1 to TRBJ2-5, with unresolved D. The V end was cut by 1 base, the J end by 0 bases, with 6 bases between. CDR3 length: 14 residues. Germline values: CDR1 MGHRA, CDR2 YSYEKL. This CDR3 reads CASSQVLYQETQYF. The CDR3 nucleotides are TGCGCCAGCAGCCAAGTACTGTACCAAGAGACCCAGTACTTC.

The CDR3 here is CASSGTLTGELFF. CDR3 nucleotides: TGTGCCAGCAGCGGAACGCTAACCGGGGAGCTGTTTTTT. This chain links TRBV9 with TRBJ2-2; D remains ambiguous. CDR3 size: 13 residues. Germline values: CDR1 SGDLS, CDR2 YYNGEE. Trimming removed 3 bases from V and 5 bases from J, with 8 bases in between.

CDR3 residues: CASSERGSSYNEQFF. The CDR3 DNA follows: TGTGCCAGCAGTGAGCGGGGGAGCTCCTACAATGAGCAGTTCTTC. This sequence joins TRBV6-1 and TRBJ2-1, with 7 bases aligning to TRBD2. The junction had 2 bases not matched to a gene; V was cut back by 3 bases and J by 0 bases. This CDR3 is built from 15 residues. Per the germline V gene, CDR1 is MNHNS and CDR2 is SASEGT.

The chain uses TRBV30 and TRBJ1-1; no clear D. Trimming stripped 5 bases from V and 1 base from J, with 11 bases between. This CDR3 contains 13 residues. Per germline, CDR1 GTSNPN and CDR2 SVGIG (reference sequence). The CDR3 here is CAWEAQGNTEAFF. As DNA, the CDR3 is TGTGCCTGGGAAGCCCAAGGGAACACTGAAGCTTTCTTT.